Listed here are 29 T cell receptor beta chains from one sample, sequenced in a study of shared clonotypes between healthy human individuals. Some clones are missing from TCRdb's copy, which holds only in-frame ones; the method was immunoSEQ multiplex PCR. The sample has about 1 million clones, about 76% seen once; the top ten hold about 1.5%. Input material: memory CD4+ T cells sorted from blood. Described subset: CD45RA-negative fraction. Receptor source: a man younger than 35 in good health.

The J gene is TRBJ2-7, the V gene TRBV18; 9 bases match TRBD1. The ends lost 2 bases at V and 5 bases at J; junction bases unmatched: 7. Germline values: CDR1 KGHSH, CDR2 LQKENI. The CDR3 runs 15 residues. CDR3 nucleotide sequence: TGTGCCAGCTCACCAAGCAGGACAGGGGACCACGAGCAGTACTTC. Translated: CASSPSRTGDHEQYF. The complete variable domain, with remaining parts taken from reference TRBV18 and TRBJ2-7, reads NAGVMQNPRHLVRRRGQEARLRCSPMKGHSHVYWYRQLPEEGLKFMVYLQKENIIDESGMPKERFSAEFPKEGPSILRIQQVVRGDSAAYFCASSPSRTGDHEQYFGPGTRLTVT.

The chain couples TRBV6-1 to TRBJ2-7, with D perhaps TRBD1 (5 bases). This CDR3 contains 13 residues. Trimming pared 6 bases from V and 3 bases from J, leaving 12 bases between. Germline CDR1 MNHNS, CDR2 SASEGT. This CDR3 is CASSLIQVYEQYF. The CDR3 coding sequence is TGTGCCAGCAGCCTAATACAGGTCTACGAGCAGTACTTC.

The V gene is TRBV10-2, the J gene TRBJ2-7; the match to TRBD2 covers 7 bases. Germline V gives CDR1 WSHSY, CDR2 SAAADI. The CDR3 loop spans 16 amino acids. Trimming removed 9 bases from V and 0 bases from J; junction bases left unmatched: 14. The CDR3 DNA reads as TGCGCCAGTCGCGCCCGGGGAGGGACGATCTCCTACGAGCAGTACTTC. Its protein is CASRARGGTISYEQYF.

The chain couples TRBV6-5 to TRBJ2-7; 13 bases map to TRBD2. V was pared by 1 base and J by 6 bases, with 3 bases of the junction left unmatched. The V gene's germline CDR1 is MNHEY and CDR2 SVGAGI. The CDR3 consists of 15 residues. CDR3 in amino acids: CASSYYGTSGTEQYF. The CDR3 DNA reads as TGTGCCAGCAGTTACTACGGGACTAGCGGGACCGAGCAGTACTTC.

This sequence joins TRBV18 and TRBJ1-2; no clear D. V lost 3 bases, J lost 4 bases, and 9 bases lay in between. The CDR3 has 13 amino acids. CDR1 and CDR2 (germline): KGHSH, LQKENI. The CDR3 here is CASSPGVFYGYTF. CDR3 nucleotides: TGTGCCAGCTCACCCGGGGTTTTCTATGGCTACACCTTC.

V gene TRBV19 combines with J gene TRBJ1-6; D unclear. With 5 bases removed from V and 2 bases from J, the gap between germline ends came to 10 bases. The germline gives CDR1 LNHDA, CDR2 SQIVND (reference sequence). This CDR3 is 15 amino acids long. The CDR3 loop reads CASSLKRTYNSPLHF. The CDR3 nucleotides read TGTGCCAGTAGTCTCAAGCGGACCTATAATTCACCCCTCCACTTT.

The chain carries TRBV5-6 and TRBJ2-7; TRBD1 agrees at 10 bases. The junction had 8 bases not matched to a gene; V was cut back by 5 bases and J by 9 bases. CDR1 is SGHDT and CDR2 is YYEEEE in the germline V gene. The CDR3 spans 13 residues. Written as DNA, the CDR3 is TGTGCCAGCAGGGAGGACAGGGGGACTCGGCAGTACTTC. The encoded protein is CASREDRGTRQYF.

The rearrangement joins TRBV12-5 to TRBJ1-3, with D perhaps TRBD1 (5 bases). Germline-derived CDR1 and CDR2 are LGHNT and FRNRAP. The CDR3 extends over 12 amino acids. V lost 2 bases and J lost 7, with 6 bases in between. CDR3 sequence: CASGLWDNTIYF. The CDR3 bases are TGTGCTAGTGGTTTGTGGGACAACACCATATATTTT. The variable domain in full, completed from reference TRBV12-5 and TRBJ1-3, reads DARVTQTPRHKVTEMGQEVTMRCQPILGHNTVFWYRQTMMQGLELLAYFRNRAPLDDSGMPKDRFSAEMPDATLATLKIQPSEPRDSAVYFCASGLWDNTIYFGEGSWLTVV.

V is TRBV29-1 and J is TRBJ2-1, with 12 nucleotides matching TRBD2. Looked up from germline, CDR1 is SQVTM and CDR2 is ANQGSEA. The trim removed 6 bases at V and 2 bases at J, leaving 8 bases unmatched. There are 16 residues in the CDR3. The CDR3 DNA reads TGCAGCGTCCTCGGTCTAGCGGGGGGGACCTACAATGAGCAGTTCTTC. This sequence encodes CSVLGLAGGTYNEQFF.

The chain joins TRBV5-6 to TRBJ2-5; D perhaps matches TRBD1 (6 bases). Per germline, CDR1 SGHDT and CDR2 YYEEEE. There are 15 residues in the CDR3. V was clipped by 1 base and J by 2 bases, with 12 bases between them. The CDR3 reads CASSLSPGEQETQYF. Here the CDR3 DNA reads TGTGCCAGCAGCTTGTCCCCAGGGGAGCAAGAGACCCAGTACTTC.

The chain links TRBV5-6 to TRBJ1-6; D is uncertain. The V end was cut by 1 base, the J end by 10 bases, with 6 bases between. CDR1 and CDR2 from the germline V gene are SGHDT and YYEEEE. This CDR3 is 12 amino acids long. The CDR3 loop is CASSLMVSPLHF. The CDR3 DNA follows: TGTGCCAGCAGCTTGATGGTGTCACCCCTCCACTTT.

About this clone: This sample includes further DNA sequences coding for the same CDR3. The gene calls are TRBV7-2 and TRBJ1-5; 9 bases agree with TRBD1. CDR3 length: 14 amino acids. V lost 3 bases and J lost 4; bases outside the gene matches: 1. Germline V gene data show CDR1 as SGHTA and CDR2 as FQGNSA. The CDR3, as DNA: TGTGCCAGCAGCTTGGGACAGGGTAATCAGCCCCAGCATTTT. Its translation is CASSLGQGNQPQHF.

The rearrangement joins TRBV6-5 to TRBJ2-7; TRBD2 agrees at 12 bases. Germline V gene data show CDR1 as MNHEY and CDR2 as SVGAGI. CDR3 size: 14 residues. V dropped 7 bases and J dropped 5; count of bases not matched to a gene: 6. The CDR3 protein is CASTRGLAGDEQYF. The CDR3 bases are TGTGCCAGCACTAGGGGACTAGCGGGTGACGAGCAGTACTTC.

Many counts were recorded for this clone. The chain carries TRBV27 and TRBJ2-7; possibly TRBD1 or TRBD2 for D (5 bases each). The CDR3 contains 15 residues. Germline CDR1 is MNHEY and CDR2 is SMNVEV (reference sequence). Trimming took 1 base from V and 3 from J, leaving 13 bases between them. This CDR3 is CASSLYGGSGYEQYF. The CDR3 coding sequence is TGTGCCAGCAGTTTATATGGGGGATCTGGCTACGAGCAGTACTTC.

V and J are TRBV11-2 and TRBJ1-6, with D tentatively TRBD1 (5 bases). The germline V gene encodes CDR1 SGHAT and CDR2 FQNNGV. The CDR3 has 15 amino acids. V was shortened by 7 bases and J by 5 bases, with 15 bases between the two germline ends. CDR3 nucleotides: TGTGCCAGCACTCAACCGGGACGGAATAATTCACCCCTCCACTTT. Its translation: CASTQPGRNNSPLHF.

V and J are TRBV7-3 and TRBJ1-2; D is ambiguous. The CDR3 has 16 amino acids. V gave up 5 bases and J gave up 4 bases, with 20 bases separating them. CDR1 is SGHTA and CDR2 is FQGTGA in the germline V gene. This CDR3 reads CASSLNRDAKTYGYTF. CDR3 coding DNA: TGTGCCAGCAGCCTAAACAGAGACGCTAAGACCTATGGCTACACCTTC. Using reference TRBV7-3 and TRBJ1-2 for the parts outside the CDR3, the full variable domain is GAGVSQTPSNKVTEKGKYVELRCDPISGHTALYWYRQSLGQGPEFLIYFQGTGAADDSGLPNDRFFAVRPEGSVSTLKIQRTERGDSAVYLCASSLNRDAKTYGYTFGSGTRLTVV.

In this sample, this clone turned up a few times. The chain joins TRBV11-2 to TRBJ1-1; tentatively, D is TRBD1 (5 bases). V was cut by 2 bases and J by 0 bases, with 10 bases left in between. The germline V gene encodes CDR1 SGHAT and CDR2 FQNNGV. The CDR3 extends over 15 amino acids. CDR3 residues: CASSLFDSLNTEAFF. The DNA of the CDR3 is TGTGCCAGCAGCTTATTCGACAGTCTGAACACTGAAGCTTTCTTT.

This rearrangement joins TRBV5-5 to TRBJ2-1, with 11 bases identical to TRBD2. CDR1 and CDR2 (germline): SGHKS, YYEKEE (reference sequence). This CDR3 spans 17 amino acids. The ends lost 2 bases at V and 2 bases at J; junction bases unmatched: 6. The CDR3 loop is CASSFFSGRATYNEQFF. The DNA for the CDR3 is TGTGCCAGCAGCTTTTTTAGCGGGAGGGCCACCTACAATGAGCAGTTCTTC.

This clone was counted only a few times. The rearrangement uses TRBV30 and TRBJ2-1, with TRBD2 matching over 10 bases. The V segment lost 0 bases and the J segment 6 bases; nucleotides outside the gene matches: 8. Germline loops: CDR1 GTSNPN, CDR2 SVGIG (reference sequence). The CDR3 is 16 amino acids. The CDR3 DNA follows: TGTGCCTGGAGTGTACGGGCTAGCGGGGGTCGCAATGAGCAGTTCTTC. This codes for CAWSVRASGGRNEQFF.

This sequence joins TRBV19 and TRBJ1-5; 8 nucleotides agree with TRBD1. J gave up 5 bases and V 7 bases, and 13 bases lay outside the gene matches. CDR1 and CDR2 from the germline V gene are LNHDA and SQIVND (reference sequence). This CDR3 has 16 amino acids. The CDR3 coding sequence is TGTGCCAGTAATGGACCCTGGACAGGGCTTTATCAGCCCCAGCATTTT. The encoded protein is CASNGPWTGLYQPQHF. The whole variable domain, remainder taken from reference TRBV19 and TRBJ1-5, is DGGITQSPKYLFRKEGQNVTLSCEQNLNHDAMYWYRQDPGQGLRLIYYSQIVNDFQKGDIAEGYSVSREKKESFPLTVTSAQKNPTAFYLCASNGPWTGLYQPQHFGDGTRLSIL.

CDR3: CASSLGHAGTSQNTQYF. CDR3 DNA: TGCGCCAGCAGCTTGGGTCACGCCGGGACTAGTCAGAATACGCAGTATTTT. The rearrangement uses TRBV5-1 and TRBJ2-3; 8 bases are shared with TRBD2. The CDR3 is 17 amino acids. Germline CDR1 reads SGHRS; CDR2 reads YFSETQ. V was pared by 0 bases and J by 7 bases, with 13 bases of the junction left unmatched.

In its sample, this clone was seen a few times. V and J are TRBV10-3 and TRBJ1-5, with TRBD1 identical over 9 bases. The CDR3 is 12 residues long. The V gene's germline CDR1 is ENHRY and CDR2 SYGVKD. V was pared by 8 bases and J by 4 bases, with 0 bases of the junction left unmatched. CDR3 DNA sequence: TGTGCCATCGGACAGGGGAATCAGCCCCAGCATTTT. Translation: CAIGQGNQPQHF.

The chain links TRBV18 to TRBJ1-1, with D maybe TRBD1 (5 bases). The V end was cut by 6 bases, the J end by 9 bases, with 14 bases between. This CDR3 spans 12 amino acids. Looked up from germline, CDR1 is KGHSH and CDR2 is LQKENI. DNA of the CDR3: TGTGCCAGCTCCCCTGATGACAGAAAAGCTTTCTTT. This sequence encodes CASSPDDRKAFF.

The genes are TRBV10-3 and TRBJ2-7, with D possibly matching TRBD1 (5 bases). The CDR3 is made up of 14 amino acids. V was trimmed by 2 bases and J by 2 bases, leaving 10 bases between them. CDR1 is ENHRY, CDR2 SYGVKD, per germline. The CDR3 loop reads CAISEGQGTYEQYF. In DNA, the CDR3 is TGTGCCATCAGTGAGGGGCAGGGAACCTACGAGCAGTACTTC.

The chain combines TRBV11-1 with TRBJ1-1, with D unclear. From germline, CDR1 is SGHAT and CDR2 FQDESV (reference sequence). Between the trimmed V and J ends, which lost 8 bases and 3 bases, there was a span of 13 bases. The CDR3 covers 13 residues. The DNA of the CDR3 is TGTGCCAGCGGCCCAACGTCCTACACTGAAGCTTTCTTT. It specifies CASGPTSYTEAFF.

The chain recombines TRBV5-6 with TRBJ1-5; no clear D. Deletions cut 2 bases from V and 7 bases from J, with 10 bases between. The CDR3 has 13 residues. Per the germline V gene, CDR1 is SGHDT and CDR2 is YYEEEE. The CDR3 coding sequence is TGTGCCAGCAGCTTTGGAGTTGGGCAGCCCCAGCATTTT. Translation gives CASSFGVGQPQHF. The full variable domain, with the rest looked up from reference TRBV5-6 and TRBJ1-5, is DAGVTQSPTHLIKTRGQQVTLRCSPKSGHDTVSWYQQALGQGPQFIFQYYEEEERQRGNFPDRFSGHQFPNYSSELNVNALLLGDSALYLCASSFGVGQPQHFGDGTRLSIL.

Only a few counts were recorded for this clone. The J gene is TRBJ2-5, the V gene TRBV11-1, with D unresolved. Deletions cut 1 base from V and 2 bases from J, with 17 bases between. This CDR3 is 17 amino acids long. Germline-derived CDR1 and CDR2 are SGHAT and FQDESV (reference sequence). CDR3 protein: CASSLDRAIRAQETQYF. The DNA of the CDR3 is TGTGCCAGCAGCTTAGACCGGGCTATTCGGGCACAAGAGACCCAGTACTTC.

With regard to this clone: A read error may explain this, as a much larger clone is one base away. The chain has TRBV2 and TRBJ2-3, with 12 bases matching TRBD2. Unmatched junction bases numbered 3, after V lost 6 bases and J lost 2 bases. CDR3 length: 15 residues. Germline CDR1 is SNHLY and CDR2 is FYNNEI. The CDR3 spells CASSGLAGNTDTQYF. The DNA for the CDR3 is TGTGCCAGCAGCGGACTAGCGGGGAACACAGATACGCAGTATTTT.

This clone has a handful of counts. The chain employs TRBV30 and TRBJ1-3; possible D gene TRBD1, 6 bases. The germline V gene has CDR1 GTSNPN and CDR2 SVGIG (reference sequence). The CDR3 length is 13 residues. Trimming took off 8 bases at V and 3 bases at J, with 14 bases between the two ends. DNA of the CDR3: TGTGCCCGAGGGGGAGAGGTTGGAAACACCATATATTTT. The encoded protein is CARGGEVGNTIYF.